Reported below is one T cell receptor (beta chain). TCRdb recomputed calls from the 5' RACE reads with MiXCR, one row per CDR3 protein. This table has over 350,000 distinct CDR3 sequences, 20% to 25% appearing once. This sample stems from a study of T-cell memory formation after mild COVID-19. The germline V gene has CDR1 MGHRA and CDR2 YSYEKL. With V trimmed by 1 base and J by 6 bases, 7 bases remained unmatched. The CDR3 contains 16 residues. The TCR comes from an adult woman who had mild COVID-19 (a few samples of this study predate the infection). Cell type and time point are not known. Sequencing was done on a sample of PBMCs or a T cell subset sorted from them (not recorded which). The chain uses TRBV4-1 and TRBJ2-3, with 10 bases identical to TRBD1. CDR3 residues: CASSQGGQGRGDTQYF. CDR3 sequence (DNA): TGCGCCAGCAGCCAAGGGGGACAGGGGAGAGGCGATACGCAGTATTTT.